Listed here is a single T cell receptor (beta chain). The antigen remains undetermined. The record originates from a study of T cell responses to AZD1222 COVID-19 vaccine. The assay was immunoSEQ multiplex PCR, and TCRdb's table has in-frame clones only and misses some. This table holds roughly 130,000 clones, approximately 83% found once. The ends lost 3 bases at V and 6 bases at J; junction bases unmatched: 12. The CDR3 runs 16 residues. Germline V gene data show CDR1 as SGHTA and CDR2 as FQGNSA. Notes on the study in general: It was only after the peak T cell response that any repertoires were sampled. Dominant at 160-218 and 743-854, vaccine-associated CD4 TCRs also spanned spike.

V gene TRBV7-2 combines with J gene TRBJ2-7; 9 positions agree with TRBD2. This receptor was obtained from an adult in good health. The sequencing here drew on peripheral blood, taken on day 0 of AZD1222 vaccination. The CDR3 DNA is TGTGCCAGCAGCTTGGGCATTAGCGGGAGTAATAGCGAGCAGTACTTC. This sequence encodes CASSLGISGSNSEQYF. Full variable domain (remainder filled in from reference TRBV7-2 and TRBJ2-7): GAGVSQSPSNKVTEKGKDVELRCDPISGHTALYWYRQSLGQGLEFLIYFQGNSAPDKSGLPSDRFSAERTGGSVSTLTIQRTQQEDSAVYLCASSLGISGSNSEQYFGPGTRLTVT.